This T cell receptor beta chain was obtained from a study of shared clonotypes between healthy human individuals (TCRdb year 2020). Regarding the study in general: A few men and two women, aged 18 to 49 years, made up the cohort. For each donor, CD4 naive and CD4 memory were each given three plates, CD8 naive was given two plates, and CD8 memory was given one plate. To estimate repertoire size and how much clonotype sharing occurs between individuals, the study deeply sequenced the blood TCR repertoires of five healthy adults. Libraries were prepared and TCR repertoires were sequenced by different laboratories using diverse techniques, in order to increase sequencing depth and limit assay-specific biases. Each donor's leukapheresis produced roughly between about 0.85 and 10 billion PBMCs. Broad study findings and their caveats: Sampling was limited to blood, and TCR repertoires in tissue likely differ from TCR repertoires in blood. Rarefaction of sorted-subset datasets indicated incomplete sequencing despite the large sequencing depth. When several donors were compared, the shared fraction of clonotypes was about 5.2% for naive CD4, over 3% for naive CD8, more than 2% for memory CD4, and 0.35% to 0.5% for memory CD8. Because the study included only a small number of donors, the genetic and exposure-history diversity represented was limited. Larger estimated clonotype richness was generally found for naive subsets than for memory subsets. Pairwise subsampling led to the expectation that sequencing depth would affect the degree of clonotype sharing among donors. Compared with non-shared clonotypes, clonotypes shared by all four sorted-subset donors had higher generation probabilities.

Concerning this clone itself: Which antigen it targets is not known. Base qualities are missing; no much larger clone stands one base away.

For the CD8 naive samples, CD45RO-negative cells were positively selected for CCR7, yielding a CD45RA+CCR7+ population from which TemRA cells were excluded. Healthy HIV-negative adults with no recently reported acute infections or vaccinations were included as donors. Only Caucasian adults living in Nashville, Tennessee, USA were represented among the donors. Blood was collected by leukapheresis, and PBMCs were isolated by Ficoll-Histopaque density gradient centrifugation and then cryopreserved in liquid nitrogen vapor phase. Analytical flow cytometry was used to check the purity and quantity of each magnetically sorted T cell population. Genomic DNA was isolated from every sorted fraction and measured by UV absorbance on a Nanodrop 2000c. CDR3 length: 15 amino acids, cysteine to phenylalanine. The only DNA kept is the CDR3, 45 bases in frame from the first base. V is cut back by 5 bases and J by 6 bases, with 10 bases in the junction unmatched. CDR1 and CDR2 are read off the germline V gene (reference sequence) as LNHNV and YYDKDF.

TCR CDR3 regions were amplified from genomic DNA by multiplex PCR using the deep immunoSEQ assay. Extracted genomic DNA from each cell subset was distributed evenly across all wells of several immunoSEQ 96-well plates, and each plate was treated as a replicate. For sorted subsets, around 200 ng genomic DNA, equal to tens of thousands of T cell genomes, was loaded into each replicate PCR. Purified libraries were quantified with a Qubit 3.0 fluorometer, sized on a Bioanalyzer 2100, and re-quantified with the KAPA Library Quantification kit. Each immunoSEQ 96-well plate was sequenced on its own single-read 150-cycle Illumina NextSeq 550 flow cell. On the authors' methods: Because the immunoSEQ output held only junctional sequences and lacked quality scores, the filtering could not match the filtering applied to full-length reads. To assign V/J genes and CDR3, sequences were annotated using PyIR, a Python wrapper for IgBLAST v1.9, with IMGT germline references. Any read was removed if the V/J assignment was weak (E-value above 1e-6), the CDR3 was missing, or the read contained stop codons, out-of-frame junctions, or ambiguous translated residues. V3J clonotypes were defined as sequences sharing an identical inferred V gene, J gene, and CDR3 amino acid sequence. Percentage overlap between repertoires was computed as shared unique clonotypes divided by the size of the smaller repertoire. Richness of each repertoire was evaluated using RTK rarefaction, the Chao1 estimator, and Recon v2.1 estimates of unobserved clonotypes. Generation probabilities for all TCRbeta clonotypes obtained by the gDNA method from a handful of donors were computed using OLGA. TCRdb took over this immuneACCESS table, retaining in-frame rearrangements with V and J assigned. Such tables are incomplete; in checked studies, under half of the missing clones stem from an unresolved V gene, and the remainder is unexplained. V, J and clone size were drawn from that table, and D and trimming were deduced from the DNA. Here the sample has approximately 1.9 million clones; 93% occur a single time. Approximately 1.7% of the sample rests with the top ten.

The receptor was derived from a man in his late teens or twenties in good health. Some clones in this sample may be carry-over from other donors' samples. Sequencing was done on a sample of naive CD8+ T cells from PBMCs. This sample's cell subset or site label indicates: CD45RA+CCR7+. Recombination joined TRBV15 with TRBJ2-1; 7 bases in the middle match TRBD2. The nucleotide sequence reads as follows: TGTGCCACCAGCGGGGCTTGGGGCGGGAGCAATGAGCAGTTCTTC. The resulting protein is CATSGAWGGSNEQFF. Full variable domain (CDR3 extended with the reference TRBV15 and TRBJ2-1 proteins): DAMVIQNPRYQVTQFGKPVTLSCSQTLNHNVMYWYQQKSSQAPKLLFHYYDKDFNNEADTPDNFQSRRPNTSFCFLDIRSPGLGDTAMYLCATSGAWGGSNEQFFGPGTRLTVL.